This T cell receptor beta chain appears in the sequencing data of a study of cytomegalovirus exposure and HLA in healthy donors. Regarding this clone: Its specificity is not known.

The table came from immunoSEQ multiplex PCR; TCRdb's copy has only in-frame clones and leaves some out. This sample carries around 74,000 clones, around 85% of them seen once, and the ten largest clones take less than 3%. The CDR3 is 16 amino acids. Germline V gene lookup returns CDR1 LGHNA and CDR2 YSLEER. Trimming at V came to 1 base and at J to 0 bases, leaving 5 bases not matched to a gene. General study findings and limits: Reported results showed that the classifier diagnosed cytomegalovirus status with high specificity and sensitivity. The authors listed 164 TCR beta chains as cytomegalovirus-associated.

V and J are TRBV4-3 and TRBJ1-1; 7 positions agree with TRBD1. The TCR sequence derives from a man aged 25 to 40 in good health and CMV-seronegative. Sequencing was performed on PBMCs. The CDR3 sequence: CASSQVGGGMNTEAFF. DNA of the CDR3: TGCGCCAGCAGCCAAGTAGGAGGGGGCATGAACACTGAAGCTTTCTTT.